This entry is about one TCR beta chain. Positive CCR7 selection of CD45RO-negative cells yielded the naive CD8 cells, and terminally differentiated effector memory CD45RA+ cells were excluded. Germline assignment: CDR1 SGHAT and CDR2 FQNNGV. The CDR3 sequence is 15 residues long. Trimming took off 4 bases at V and 4 bases at J, with 17 bases between the two ends. The data originate from a study of shared clonotypes between healthy human individuals. A deep-level run was used for the assay. Only in-frame clones appear in the TCRdb table, and some are missing; sequencing was by immunoSEQ multiplex PCR. Here the sample spans about 1.9 million clones, about 93% being singletons.

This chain links TRBV11-2 with TRBJ2-7; D is possibly TRBD2 (6 bases). Sequencing was performed on naive CD8+ T cells from PBMCs. The sequence was obtained from a young man in good health. Some clones in this sample may be carry-over from other donors' samples. CDR3 protein: CASSSLSGLDYEQYF. The DNA of the CDR3 is TGTGCCAGCAGCTCGCTCTCGGGACTCGATTACGAGCAGTACTTC. The whole variable domain, filled in from reference TRBV11-2 and TRBJ2-7, reads EAGVAQSPRYKIIEKRQSVAFWCNPISGHATLYWYQQILGQGPKLLIQFQNNGVVDDSQLPKDRFSAERLKGVDSTLKIQPAKLEDSAVYLCASSSLSGLDYEQYFGPGTRLTVT.